The clone carrying this T cell receptor beta chain was detected once. Its matching antigen is unknown. PCR employed 60 Vbeta and 13 Jbeta primers. Sequencing used immunoSEQ multiplex PCR; TCRdb keeps in-frame clones, though not all of them. Among over 75,000 clones listed, roughly 78% were seen once. These data belong to a study of cytomegalovirus exposure and HLA in healthy donors. Study at large: An earlier analysis found 95 million to 140 million unique TCR beta sequences from about 190 million T cells. Study-wide findings and caveats: As confirmed in vitro, a few CMV-associated chains were specific for CMV antigens. CMV serostatus was the only recorded immune exposure for donors. The classifier was said to identify cytomegalovirus status with high specificity and sensitivity.

This TCR was sampled from a woman aged 55 to 70 in good health and CMV-seronegative. Sequenced material: PBMCs.

The CDR3 nucleotides are TGCGCCAGCAGCTTTGCAGGGGCCAGCAATCAGCCCCAGCATTTT. Its translation: CASSFAGASNQPQHF. The gene calls are TRBV5-1 and TRBJ1-5; perhaps TRBD1 as D (6 bases). Trimming took off 2 bases at V and 1 base at J, with 10 bases between the two ends. Germline-derived CDR1 and CDR2 are SGHRS and YFSETQ. The CDR3 runs 15 residues.